These 21 T cell receptor beta chains originate from one sample sequenced in a study of control samples from healthy donors and cancer patients. Using immunoSEQ multiplex PCR, the repertoire was profiled, and TCRdb retains in-frame clones only, with some absent. The data show about 80,000 clones, 80% to 90% seen once. Sequenced: PBMCs. Receptors were obtained from a man aged 55 to 70 with head and neck cancer.

This rearrangement joins TRBV21-1 to TRBJ1-4. TRBV21-1 constitutes a pseudogene. CDR3 length: 18 amino acids. CDR3 DNA sequence: TGTGCCAGCAGCAAAGTTCCAGGGGGGGGATCAACTAATGAAAAACTGTTTTTT. It codes for CASSKVPGGGSTNEKLFF.

V is TRBV5-6 and J is TRBJ2-7; D call uncertain. The V end was cut by 5 bases, the J end by 7 bases, with 16 bases between. The germline gives CDR1 SGHDT, CDR2 YYEEEE. The CDR3 extends over 13 amino acids. CDR3 sequence reads: CASRGTGGGEQYF. In DNA, the CDR3 is TGTGCCAGCAGGGGCACGGGTGGTGGGGAGCAGTACTTC.

This clone was counted only a few times. V is TRBV28 and J is TRBJ1-1; perhaps TRBD1 as D (5 bases). Germline assignment: CDR1 MDHEN and CDR2 SYDVKM. This CDR3 has 13 amino acids. The V and J ends lost 10 bases and 0 bases respectively, with 12 bases between them. CDR3 nucleotides: TGTGCCACCGCACGGGGGATGAACACTGAAGCTTTCTTT. Translation: CATARGMNTEAFF.

This chain connects TRBV3-1 (or the pseudogene TRBV3-2) to TRBJ2-7, with D maybe TRBD2 (6 bases). Trimming pared 1 base from V and 4 bases from J, leaving 14 bases between. Germline V gene sequence: CDR1 LGHDT, CDR2 YNNKEL (reference sequence). The CDR3 spans 15 residues. CDR3 sequence (DNA): TGTGCCAGCAGCCAAGTGGGAGGAGTTAGGTACGAGCAGTACTTC. Translation: CASSQVGGVRYEQYF.

The J gene is TRBJ2-1, the V gene TRBV9; 7 bases map to TRBD2. CDR3 length: 16 amino acids. V trimming: 4 bases; J trimming: 4 bases; junction bases outside the gene matches: 11. Germline CDR1 and CDR2: SGDLS and YYNGEE. In DNA, the CDR3 is TGTGCCAGCAGCCCCAACCTAGCGGTTGGGTACAATGAGCAGTTCTTC. It specifies CASSPNLAVGYNEQFF.

The chain has TRBV4-1 and TRBJ2-2; 9 bases map to TRBD2. Germline CDR1 reads MGHRA; CDR2 reads YSYEKL. This CDR3 has 16 amino acids. The V segment lost 4 bases and the J segment 5 bases; nucleotides outside the gene matches: 8. The CDR3 sequence is CASSLGWLAGTGELFF. CDR3 bases: TGCGCCAGCAGCCTTGGTTGGCTAGCGGGGACCGGGGAGCTGTTTTTT.

The chain is built from TRBV7-6 and TRBJ2-5; no reliable D call. This CDR3 region has 12 residues. The V end was cut by 0 bases, the J end by 5 bases, with 4 bases between. CDR1 is SGHVS, CDR2 FNYEAQ, per germline. CDR3 DNA: TGTGCCAGCAGCTTAGCGATGGAGACCCAGTACTTC. Amino acids: CASSLAMETQYF.

This chain joins TRBV29-1 and TRBJ2-2, with D possibly TRBD2 on 6 matching bases. The CDR3 extends over 15 amino acids. Germline CDR1 is SQVTM and CDR2 is ANQGSEA. V lost 6 bases to trimming and J lost 2 bases, with 16 bases between them. The CDR3 here is CSVISGSINTGELFF. The CDR3 DNA reads as TGCAGCGTGATAAGCGGGTCCATCAACACCGGGGAGCTGTTTTTT.

The rearrangement links TRBV20-1 to TRBJ2-7; D ambiguous. Deletions cut 4 bases from V and 4 bases from J, with 8 bases between. The V gene's germline CDR1 is DFQATT and CDR2 SNEGSKA (reference sequence). This CDR3 comprises 11 residues. CDR3 region: CSATRQYEQYF. The CDR3 bases are TGCAGTGCTACTAGGCAGTACGAGCAGTACTTC.

The chain uses TRBV3-1 (or the pseudogene TRBV3-2) and TRBJ2-2; D call uncertain. The CDR3 totals 15 residues. Germline V gene lookup returns CDR1 LGHDT and CDR2 YNNKEL (reference sequence). With 3 bases removed from V and 0 bases from J, the gap between germline ends came to 8 bases. The CDR3: CASSQVGSNTGELFF. CDR3 sequence (DNA): TGTGCCAGCAGCCAGGTTGGGTCGAACACCGGGGAGCTGTTTTTT.

V gene TRBV5-4 combines with J gene TRBJ2-1, with 8 bases lining up with TRBD1. Germline assignment: CDR1 SGHNT and CDR2 YYREEE (reference sequence). The trim removed 3 bases at V and 10 bases at J, leaving 6 bases unmatched. CDR3 size: 13 residues. CDR3 nucleotide sequence: TGTGCCAGCAGCTCTCGACAGGGGCGGGAGCAGTTCTTC. This translates into CASSSRQGREQFF.

The chain employs TRBV5-5 and TRBJ1-3, with D unresolved. The V end lost 4 bases, the J end lost 2 bases, and 13 bases lay between the germline ends. Germline V gene sequence: CDR1 SGHKS, CDR2 YYEKEE (reference sequence). There are 15 residues in the CDR3. CDR3 nucleotides: TGTGCCAGCAGCCGATCAAATGGGGCTGGAAACACCATATATTTT. This codes for CASSRSNGAGNTIYF.

V is TRBV9 and J is TRBJ2-2, with 7 bases matching TRBD2. The V gene's germline CDR1 is SGDLS and CDR2 YYNGEE. CDR3 length equals 16 residues. Trimming removed 1 base from V and 5 bases from J; junction bases left unmatched: 8. The CDR3 loop is CASSVSWRERTGELFF. In DNA form, the CDR3 reads TGTGCCAGCAGCGTATCCTGGCGGGAGAGGACCGGGGAGCTGTTTTTT.

The rearrangement links TRBV24-1 to TRBJ2-3; TRBD2 is a possible D gene (6 bases). There are 17 residues in the CDR3. Germline CDR1 KGHDR, CDR2 SFDVKD. V gave up 4 bases and J gave up 5 bases, with 21 bases separating them. The CDR3 DNA reads as TGTGCCACCAGTGAAATCCCACGAATCGCGGGAAAAGATACGCAGTATTTT. As protein: CATSEIPRIAGKDTQYF.

This chain links TRBV29-1 with TRBJ2-1; 8 bases agree with TRBD2. J was trimmed by 4 bases and V by 3 bases; bases with no gene match: 11. This CDR3 region has 16 residues. Germline CDR1 SQVTM, CDR2 ANQGSEA. The DNA for the CDR3 is TGCAGCGTTGAGGGGGGAGCGGGAGAGCTTTACAATGAGCAGTTCTTC. Amino acid sequence: CSVEGGAGELYNEQFF.

The chain recombines TRBV14 with TRBJ1-1; 7 bases map to TRBD1. Germline V gene lookup returns CDR1 SGHDN and CDR2 FVKESK. The CDR3 covers 13 residues. The junction had 3 bases not matched to a gene; V was cut back by 1 base and J by 7 bases. The CDR3 DNA is TGTGCCAGCAGCCAAGCGGGACAGCTTGAAGCTTTCTTT. Its protein product is CASSQAGQLEAFF.

The chain uses TRBV24-1 and TRBJ2-1; TRBD2 is a possible D gene (5 bases). Trimming stripped 4 bases from V and 7 bases from J, with 16 bases between. CDR1 and CDR2 (germline): KGHDR, SFDVKD. This CDR3 spans 15 amino acids. The CDR3 sequence: CATSETGLGKNEQFF. Written as DNA, the CDR3 is TGTGCCACCAGTGAGACGGGGTTAGGGAAGAATGAGCAGTTCTTC.

This rearrangement joins TRBV5-4 to TRBJ2-3, with D possibly matching TRBD1 (6 bases). V lost 3 bases, J lost 0 bases, and 8 bases lay in between. Germline CDR1 and CDR2: SGHNT and YYREEE (reference sequence). The CDR3 runs to 14 residues. The CDR3 sequence is CASSSRGSTDTQYF. The CDR3 coding sequence is TGTGCCAGCAGCTCGAGGGGGAGCACAGATACGCAGTATTTT.

The V gene is TRBV5-1, the J gene TRBJ1-1; tentatively, D is TRBD1 (5 bases). The germline V and J ends were trimmed by 1 base and 1 base, with 8 bases remaining between them. Germline assignment: CDR1 SGHRS and CDR2 YFSETQ. The CDR3 sequence is 14 residues long. The DNA of the CDR3 is TGCGCCAGCAGCTTGTTGCAGGGGAACACTGAAGCTTTCTTT. Translated: CASSLLQGNTEAFF.

V usage is TRBV10-3 and J usage is TRBJ2-1; perhaps TRBD1 as D (6 bases). This CDR3 comprises 16 residues. In germline, CDR1 is ENHRY, CDR2 SYGVKD. Trimming took off 4 bases at V and 2 bases at J, with 15 bases between the two ends. The CDR3 is CAISGPWGRTYNEQFF. CDR3 nucleotides: TGTGCCATCAGTGGGCCTTGGGGGCGTACCTACAATGAGCAGTTCTTC.

The chain uses TRBV6-2 or TRBV6-3 and TRBJ2-5; 15 bases line up with TRBD2. CDR3 length: 15 amino acids. The ends lost 4 bases at V and 4 bases at J; junction bases unmatched: 1. Germline loops: CDR1 MNHEY, CDR2 SVGEGT. CDR3 DNA: TGTGCCAGCAGTTCGGGACTAGCGGGAGGAGAGACCCAGTACTTC. Translating it yields CASSSGLAGGETQYF.